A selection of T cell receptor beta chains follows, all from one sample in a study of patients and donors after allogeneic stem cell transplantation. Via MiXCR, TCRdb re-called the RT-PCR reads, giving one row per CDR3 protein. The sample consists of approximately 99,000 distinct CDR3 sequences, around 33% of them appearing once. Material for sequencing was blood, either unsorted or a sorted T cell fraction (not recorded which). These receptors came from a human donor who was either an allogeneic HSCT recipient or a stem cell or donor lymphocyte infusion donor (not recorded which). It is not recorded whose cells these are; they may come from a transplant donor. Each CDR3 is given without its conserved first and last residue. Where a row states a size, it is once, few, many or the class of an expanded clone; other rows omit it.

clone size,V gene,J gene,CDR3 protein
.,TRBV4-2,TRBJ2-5,ASSQESPGRSY
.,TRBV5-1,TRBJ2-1,ASSLVSGGPSNEQF
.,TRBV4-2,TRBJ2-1,ASSQPGLAPVDEQF
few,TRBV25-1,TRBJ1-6,ASSDEGEAVPSH
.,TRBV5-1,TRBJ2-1,ASSLADRVKIEQF
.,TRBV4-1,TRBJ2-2,ASSQRQVSGTGELF
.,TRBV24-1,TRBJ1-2,ATSDRTGPTVYT
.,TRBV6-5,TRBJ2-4,ASSYSRGGYIQY
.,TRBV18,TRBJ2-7,ASSSPEPSYEQY
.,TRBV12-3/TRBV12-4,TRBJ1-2,ASSLLPGTDYGYT
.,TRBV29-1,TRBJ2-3,SAEIDTQY
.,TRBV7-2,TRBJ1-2,ASSSQGFGYT
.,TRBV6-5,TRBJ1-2,ASSYGGGYGYT
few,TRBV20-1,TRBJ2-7,SVTSGALYEQY
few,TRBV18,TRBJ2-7,ASSGSYEQY
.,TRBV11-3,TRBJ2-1,ASSPHDLADNEQF
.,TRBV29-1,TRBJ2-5,SVEGAGQETQY
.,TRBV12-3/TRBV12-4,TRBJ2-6,ASSPQTGSGANVLT
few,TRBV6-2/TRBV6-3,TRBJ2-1,ASSYTLRPNEQF
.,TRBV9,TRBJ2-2,ASSVDPLLAANTGELF
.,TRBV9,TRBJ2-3,ASSALAGGVADTQY
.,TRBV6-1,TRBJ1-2,ASSEAPYYGYT
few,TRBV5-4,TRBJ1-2,ASSVNNGYT
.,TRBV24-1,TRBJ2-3,ATSALQGFADTQY
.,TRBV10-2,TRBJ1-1,ASSESGGLEAF
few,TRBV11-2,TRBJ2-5,ASSLRLAGGTAQETQY
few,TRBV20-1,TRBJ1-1,SARGGQGSGLTEAF
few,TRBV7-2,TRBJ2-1,ASSRRSSGNNEQF
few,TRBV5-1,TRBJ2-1,ASSLEVGRSSYNEQF